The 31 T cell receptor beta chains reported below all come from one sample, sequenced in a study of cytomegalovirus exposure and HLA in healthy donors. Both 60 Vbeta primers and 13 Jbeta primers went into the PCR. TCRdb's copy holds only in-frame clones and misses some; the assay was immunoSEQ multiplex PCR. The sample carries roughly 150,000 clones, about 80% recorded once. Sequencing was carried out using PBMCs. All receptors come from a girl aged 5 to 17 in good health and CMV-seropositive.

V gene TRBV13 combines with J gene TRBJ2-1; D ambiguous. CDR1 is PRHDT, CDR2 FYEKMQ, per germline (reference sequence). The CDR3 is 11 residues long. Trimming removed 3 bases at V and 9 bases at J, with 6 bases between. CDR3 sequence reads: CASSFFGEQFF. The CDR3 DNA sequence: TGTGCCAGCAGCTTCTTCGGTGAGCAGTTCTTC.

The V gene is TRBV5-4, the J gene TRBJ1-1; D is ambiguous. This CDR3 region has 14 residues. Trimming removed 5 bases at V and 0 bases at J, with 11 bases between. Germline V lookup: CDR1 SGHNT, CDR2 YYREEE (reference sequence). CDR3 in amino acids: CASSGGPMNTEAFF. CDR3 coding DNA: TGTGCCAGCAGTGGTGGGCCCATGAACACTGAAGCTTTCTTT. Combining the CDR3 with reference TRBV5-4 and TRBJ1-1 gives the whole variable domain ETGVTQSPTHLIKTRGQQVTLRCSSQSGHNTVSWYQQALGQGPQFIFQYYREEENGRGNFPPRFSGLQFPNYSSELNVNALELDDSALYLCASSGGPMNTEAFFGQGTRLTVV.

Written as DNA, the CDR3 is TGTGCCAGCAGCTTGAGGCGGAACTCCTACGAGCAGTACTTC. It yields the protein CASSLRRNSYEQYF. The chain combines TRBV5-6 with TRBJ2-7; D is unresolved. The CDR3 extends over 14 amino acids. Trimming took 1 base from V and 0 from J, leaving 8 bases between them. From germline, CDR1 is SGHDT and CDR2 YYEEEE.

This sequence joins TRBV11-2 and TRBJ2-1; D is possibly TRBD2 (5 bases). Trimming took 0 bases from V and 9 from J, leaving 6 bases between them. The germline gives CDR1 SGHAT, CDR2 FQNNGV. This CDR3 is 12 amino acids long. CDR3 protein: CASSLDAGEQFF. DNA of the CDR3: TGTGCCAGCAGCTTAGATGCGGGTGAGCAGTTCTTC.

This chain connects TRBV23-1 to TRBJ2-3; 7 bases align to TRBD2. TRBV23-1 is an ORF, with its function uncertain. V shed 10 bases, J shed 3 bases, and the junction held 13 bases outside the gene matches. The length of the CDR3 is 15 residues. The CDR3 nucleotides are TGCGCCATCGTACTCAAGAGGGAGGGAACAGATACGCAGTATTTT. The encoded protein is CAIVLKREGTDTQYF.

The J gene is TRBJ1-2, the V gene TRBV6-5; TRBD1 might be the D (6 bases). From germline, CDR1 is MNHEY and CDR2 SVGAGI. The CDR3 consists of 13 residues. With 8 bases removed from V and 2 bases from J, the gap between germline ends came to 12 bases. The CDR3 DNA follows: TGTGCCAGCTCCTCTGGGACAAACTATGGCTACACCTTC. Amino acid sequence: CASSSGTNYGYTF.

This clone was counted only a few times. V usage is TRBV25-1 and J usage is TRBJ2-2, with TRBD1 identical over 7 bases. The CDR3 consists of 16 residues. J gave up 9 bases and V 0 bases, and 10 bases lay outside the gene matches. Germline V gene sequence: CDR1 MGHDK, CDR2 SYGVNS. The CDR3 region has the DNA TGTGCCAGCAGTGAATATGAGGGGGCTTACGGCCGGGAGCTGTTTTTT. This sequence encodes CASSEYEGAYGRELFF.

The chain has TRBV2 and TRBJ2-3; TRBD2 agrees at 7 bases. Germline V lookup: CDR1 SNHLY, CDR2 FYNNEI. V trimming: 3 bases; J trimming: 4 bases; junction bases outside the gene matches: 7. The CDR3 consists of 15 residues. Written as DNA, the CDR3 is TGTGCCAGCAGTGAGTTCATCGGGGGGTCAGATACGCAGTATTTT. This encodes CASSEFIGGSDTQYF.

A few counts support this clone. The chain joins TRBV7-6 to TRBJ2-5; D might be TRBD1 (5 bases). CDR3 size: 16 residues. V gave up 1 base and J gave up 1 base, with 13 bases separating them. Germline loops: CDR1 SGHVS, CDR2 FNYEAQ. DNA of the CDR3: TGTGCCAGCAGCTTAGGACAGCTTCTACTCCAAGAGACCCAGTACTTC. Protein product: CASSLGQLLLQETQYF.

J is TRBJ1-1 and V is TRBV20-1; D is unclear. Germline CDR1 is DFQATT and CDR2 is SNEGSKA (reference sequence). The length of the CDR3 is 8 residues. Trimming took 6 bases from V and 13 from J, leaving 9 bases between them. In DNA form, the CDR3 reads TGCAGTGCCGCATCGGGTTTCTTT. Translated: CSAASGFF.

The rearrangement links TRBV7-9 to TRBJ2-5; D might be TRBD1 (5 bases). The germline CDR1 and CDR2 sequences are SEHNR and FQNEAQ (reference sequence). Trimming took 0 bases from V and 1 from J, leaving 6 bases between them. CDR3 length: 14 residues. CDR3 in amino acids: CASSLADSQETQYF. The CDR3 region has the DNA TGTGCCAGCAGCTTAGCTGACAGCCAAGAGACCCAGTACTTC.

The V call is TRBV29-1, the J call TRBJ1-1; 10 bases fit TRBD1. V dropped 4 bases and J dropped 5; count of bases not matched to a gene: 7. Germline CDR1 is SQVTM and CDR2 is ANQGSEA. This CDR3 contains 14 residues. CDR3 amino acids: CSVVWTGGWTEAFF. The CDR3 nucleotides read TGCAGCGTTGTGTGGACAGGGGGGTGGACTGAAGCTTTCTTT.

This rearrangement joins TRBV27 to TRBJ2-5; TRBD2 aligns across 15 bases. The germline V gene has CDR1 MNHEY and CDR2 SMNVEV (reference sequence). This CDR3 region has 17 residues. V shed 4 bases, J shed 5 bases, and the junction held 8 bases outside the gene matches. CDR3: CASSYIGTSGGSETQYF. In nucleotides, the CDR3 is TGTGCCAGCAGTTATATCGGGACTAGCGGGGGGTCGGAGACCCAGTACTTC.

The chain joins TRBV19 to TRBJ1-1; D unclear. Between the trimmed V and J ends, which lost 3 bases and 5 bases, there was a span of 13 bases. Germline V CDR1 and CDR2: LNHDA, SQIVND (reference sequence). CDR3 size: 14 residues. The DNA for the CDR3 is TGTGCCAGTAGTATCGACCCCCACGGGACTGAAGCTTTCTTT. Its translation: CASSIDPHGTEAFF.

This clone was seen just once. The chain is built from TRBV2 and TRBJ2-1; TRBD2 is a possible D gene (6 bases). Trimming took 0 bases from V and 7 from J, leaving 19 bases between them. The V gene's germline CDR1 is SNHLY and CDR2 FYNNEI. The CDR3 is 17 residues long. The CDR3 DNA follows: TGTGCCAGCAGTGAAGCGATGCCGGGACTCCAACGGAATGAGCAGTTCTTC. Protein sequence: CASSEAMPGLQRNEQFF.

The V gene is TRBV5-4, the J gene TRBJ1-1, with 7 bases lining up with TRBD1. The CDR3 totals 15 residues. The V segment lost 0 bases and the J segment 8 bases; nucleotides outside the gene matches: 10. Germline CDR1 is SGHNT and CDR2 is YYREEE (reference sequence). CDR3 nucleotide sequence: TGTGCCAGCAGCTTGGGAGGTGACAGGGAGCCCGAAGCTTTCTTT. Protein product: CASSLGGDREPEAFF.

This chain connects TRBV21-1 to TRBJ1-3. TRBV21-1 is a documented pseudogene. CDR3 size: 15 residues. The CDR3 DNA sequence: TGTGCCAGCAGTGGATCGACGGGGGTCCGAAACACCATATATTTT. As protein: CASSGSTGVRNTIYF.

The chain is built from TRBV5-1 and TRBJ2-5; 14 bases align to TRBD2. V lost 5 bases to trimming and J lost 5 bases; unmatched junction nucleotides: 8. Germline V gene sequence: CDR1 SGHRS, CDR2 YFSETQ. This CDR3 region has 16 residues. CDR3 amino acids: CASRLGLAGEWETQYF. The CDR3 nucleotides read TGCGCCAGCAGACTGGGACTAGCGGGAGAATGGGAGACCCAGTACTTC.

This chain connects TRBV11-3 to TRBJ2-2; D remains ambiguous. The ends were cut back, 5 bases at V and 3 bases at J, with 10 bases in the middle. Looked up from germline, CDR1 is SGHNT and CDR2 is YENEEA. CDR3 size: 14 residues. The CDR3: CASSPKADTGELFF. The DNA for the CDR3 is TGTGCCAGCAGCCCGAAGGCGGACACCGGGGAGCTGTTTTTT.

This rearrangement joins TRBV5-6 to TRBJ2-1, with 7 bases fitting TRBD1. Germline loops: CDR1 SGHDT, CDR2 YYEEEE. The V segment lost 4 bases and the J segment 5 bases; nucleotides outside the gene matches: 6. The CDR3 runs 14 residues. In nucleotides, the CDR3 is TGTGCCAGCAGCCTAGGGACAGCTCACAATGAGCAGTTCTTC. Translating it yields CASSLGTAHNEQFF.

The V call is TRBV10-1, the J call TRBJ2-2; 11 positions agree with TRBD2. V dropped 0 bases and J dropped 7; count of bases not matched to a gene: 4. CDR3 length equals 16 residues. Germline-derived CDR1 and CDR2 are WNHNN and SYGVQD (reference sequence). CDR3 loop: CASSESGLAGFGELFF. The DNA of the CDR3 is TGCGCCAGCAGTGAGTCAGGACTAGCGGGTTTCGGGGAGCTGTTTTTT.

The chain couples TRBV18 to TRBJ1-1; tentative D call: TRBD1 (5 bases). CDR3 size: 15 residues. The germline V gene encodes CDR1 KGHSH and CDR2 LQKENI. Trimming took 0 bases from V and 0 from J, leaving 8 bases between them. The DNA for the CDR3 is TGTGCCAGCTCACCACCCGAGACAGTGAACACTGAAGCTTTCTTT. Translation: CASSPPETVNTEAFF.

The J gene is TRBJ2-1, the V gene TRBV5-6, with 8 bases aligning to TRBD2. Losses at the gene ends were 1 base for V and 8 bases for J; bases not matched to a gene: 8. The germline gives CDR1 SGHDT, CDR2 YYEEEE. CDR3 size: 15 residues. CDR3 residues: CASSLRGGRVDEQFF. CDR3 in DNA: TGTGCCAGCAGCTTGCGGGGGGGGCGCGTAGATGAGCAGTTCTTC.

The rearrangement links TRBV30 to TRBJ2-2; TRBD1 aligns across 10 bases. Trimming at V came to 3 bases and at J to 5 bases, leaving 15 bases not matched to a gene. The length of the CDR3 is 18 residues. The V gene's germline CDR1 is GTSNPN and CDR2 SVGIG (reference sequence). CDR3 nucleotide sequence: TGTGCCTGGAGAGCGGTACCGGGACAGGGGTTAAGGACCGGGGAGCTGTTTTTT. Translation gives CAWRAVPGQGLRTGELFF.

The CDR3 region is CSASTAYEQYF. The CDR3 nucleotides read TGCAGTGCATCAACAGCCTACGAGCAGTACTTC. The V call is TRBV20-1, the J call TRBJ2-7; no definite D call. CDR1 is DFQATT and CDR2 is SNEGSKA in the germline V gene (reference sequence). V shed 6 bases and J shed 2 bases, with 8 bases lying between them. CDR3 length equals 11 residues.

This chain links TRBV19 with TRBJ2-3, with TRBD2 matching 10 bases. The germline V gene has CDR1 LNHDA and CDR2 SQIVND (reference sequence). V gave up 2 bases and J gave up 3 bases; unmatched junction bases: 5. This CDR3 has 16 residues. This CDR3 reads CASSIFQREGTDTQYF. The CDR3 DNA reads TGTGCCAGTAGTATATTCCAGCGGGAGGGAACAGATACGCAGTATTTT.

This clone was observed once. The CDR3 here is CASIGQGASGYTF. CDR3 nucleotides: TGTGCCAGCATAGGACAGGGGGCGTCTGGCTACACCTTC. The rearrangement joins TRBV28 to TRBJ1-2; 11 bases fit TRBD1. V shed 7 bases, J shed 7 bases, and the junction held 5 bases outside the gene matches. The CDR3 extends over 13 amino acids. CDR1 is MDHEN, CDR2 SYDVKM, per germline.

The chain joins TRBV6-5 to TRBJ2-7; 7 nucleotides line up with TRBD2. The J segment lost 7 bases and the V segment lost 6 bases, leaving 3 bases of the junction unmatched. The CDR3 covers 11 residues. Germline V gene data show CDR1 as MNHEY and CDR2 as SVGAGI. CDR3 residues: CASSLGGEQYF. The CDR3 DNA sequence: TGTGCCAGCAGCCTCGGGGGGGAGCAGTACTTC.

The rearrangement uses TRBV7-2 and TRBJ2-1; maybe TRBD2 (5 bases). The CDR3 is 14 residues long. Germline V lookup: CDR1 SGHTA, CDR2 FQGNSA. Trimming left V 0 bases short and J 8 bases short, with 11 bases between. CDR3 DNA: TGTGCCAGCAGCTTAGCGATTTACGGGGATGAGCAGTTCTTC. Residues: CASSLAIYGDEQFF.

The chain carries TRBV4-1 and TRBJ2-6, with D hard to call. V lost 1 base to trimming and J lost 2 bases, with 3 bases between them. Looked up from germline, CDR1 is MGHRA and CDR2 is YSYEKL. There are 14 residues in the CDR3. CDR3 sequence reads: CASSQGPGANVLTF. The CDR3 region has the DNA TGCGCCAGCAGCCAAGGGCCTGGGGCCAACGTCCTGACTTTC.

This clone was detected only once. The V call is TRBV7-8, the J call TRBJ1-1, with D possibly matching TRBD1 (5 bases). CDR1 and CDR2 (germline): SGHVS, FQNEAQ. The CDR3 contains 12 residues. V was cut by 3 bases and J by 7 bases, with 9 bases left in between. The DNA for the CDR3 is TGTGCCAGCAGCTTCCAGGGTCTTGAAGCTTTCTTT. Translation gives CASSFQGLEAFF.